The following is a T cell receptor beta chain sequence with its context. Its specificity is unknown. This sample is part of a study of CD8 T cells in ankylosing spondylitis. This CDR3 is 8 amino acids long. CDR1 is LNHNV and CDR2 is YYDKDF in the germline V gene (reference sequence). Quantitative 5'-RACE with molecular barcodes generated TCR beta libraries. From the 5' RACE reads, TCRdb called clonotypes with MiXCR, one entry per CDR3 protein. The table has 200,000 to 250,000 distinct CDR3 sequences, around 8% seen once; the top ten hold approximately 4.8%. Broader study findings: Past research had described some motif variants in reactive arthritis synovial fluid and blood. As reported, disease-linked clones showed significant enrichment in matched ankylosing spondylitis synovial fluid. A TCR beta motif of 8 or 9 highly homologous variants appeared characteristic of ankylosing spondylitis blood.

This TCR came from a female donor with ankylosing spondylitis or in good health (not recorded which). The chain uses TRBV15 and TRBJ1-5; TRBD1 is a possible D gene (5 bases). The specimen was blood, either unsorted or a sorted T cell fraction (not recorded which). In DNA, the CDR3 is TGTGGGATCTTGGGGGAGCATTTT. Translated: CGILGEHF. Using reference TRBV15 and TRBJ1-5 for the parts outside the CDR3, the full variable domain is DAMVIQNPRYQVTQFGKPVTLSCSQTLNHNVMYWYQQKSSQAPKLLFHYYDKDFNNEADTPDNFQSRRPNTSFCFLDIRSPGLGDTAMYLCGILGEHFGDGTRLSIL.